The 18 T cell receptor beta chains below were found in one sample sequenced in a study of radiotherapy plus CTLA-4 blockade in lung cancer. Libraries were prepared by immunoSEQ multiplex PCR; TCRdb keeps only in-frame clonotypes and omits some of them. Here the sample spans approximately 98,000 clones, more than 75% being singletons. This specimen consisted of peripheral blood, obtained from a patient treated with radiotherapy plus ipilimumab. The origin of the receptors is a human donor with non-small cell lung cancer who had a partial response to radiotherapy plus ipilimumab.

V and J are TRBV5-1 and TRBJ1-2; TRBD1 might be the D (5 bases). The CDR3 spans 16 residues. The germline CDR1 and CDR2 sequences are SGHRS and YFSETQ. The V end was cut by 0 bases, the J end by 5 bases, with 17 bases between. CDR3: CASSLARVWDTYGYTF. CDR3 coding DNA: TGCGCCAGCAGCTTGGCCAGGGTTTGGGATACTTATGGCTACACCTTC.

The J gene is TRBJ2-2, the V gene TRBV18, with unresolved D. The CDR3 runs to 13 residues. Germline V gene lookup returns CDR1 KGHSH and CDR2 LQKENI. V was pared by 6 bases and J by 0 bases, with 5 bases between. This chain's CDR3 is CASSRANTGELFF. For the CDR3, the DNA is TGTGCCAGCTCGCGCGCGAACACCGGGGAGCTGTTTTTT.

The V gene is TRBV5-1, the J gene TRBJ2-5; TRBD1 matches 10 bases. The CDR3 is 16 amino acids. The V segment lost 2 bases and the J segment 5 bases; nucleotides outside the gene matches: 9. Germline CDR1 SGHRS, CDR2 YFSETQ. CDR3 in amino acids: CASSFRGQGKAETQYF. Here the CDR3 DNA reads TGCGCCAGCAGCTTCCGGGGACAGGGGAAAGCTGAGACCCAGTACTTC.

V and J are TRBV19 and TRBJ2-7, with TRBD1 matching over 7 bases. J lost 1 base, V lost 5 bases, and 5 bases had no gene match. The CDR3 has 14 amino acids. Germline CDR1 is LNHDA and CDR2 is SQIVND (reference sequence). CDR3: CASSSPGQSYEQYF. CDR3 DNA: TGTGCCAGTAGTTCCCCGGGACAGTCCTACGAGCAGTACTTC.

In DNA, the CDR3 is TGTGCCACCAATAGCGGGAGGGCCTCCGGCCACGAGCAGTACTTC. Its translation is CATNSGRASGHEQYF. The chain joins TRBV19 to TRBJ2-7; 11 nucleotides line up with TRBD2. With 10 bases clipped from V and 5 bases from J, the junction kept 13 bases outside the gene matches. Germline loops: CDR1 LNHDA, CDR2 SQIVND (reference sequence). This CDR3 spans 15 amino acids.

The J gene is TRBJ1-2, the V gene TRBV18; TRBD1 matches at 10 bases. Germline trimming cut 2 bases from V and 8 bases from J; bases unmatched to any gene: 5. CDR3 size: 14 residues. The germline V gene has CDR1 KGHSH and CDR2 LQKENI. CDR3 DNA sequence: TGTGCCAGCTCACCAGGGACAGGGGTAGAGGGCTACACCTTC. This gives the protein CASSPGTGVEGYTF.

This rearrangement joins TRBV11-2 to TRBJ1-4; TRBD1 might be the D (6 bases). V was clipped by 2 bases and J by 4 bases, with 14 bases between them. The CDR3 covers 16 residues. CDR1 is SGHAT, CDR2 FQNNGV, per germline. This CDR3 is CASSLNHREGNEKLFF. CDR3 bases: TGTGCCAGCAGCTTAAATCACAGGGAGGGTAATGAAAAACTGTTTTTT.

The rearrangement uses TRBV7-3 and TRBJ2-3, with TRBD1 matching over 10 bases. J lost 6 bases, V lost 3 bases, and 6 bases had no gene match. Germline-derived CDR1 and CDR2 are SGHTA and FQGTGA. The CDR3 contains 15 residues. CDR3 residues: CASSLDRGVMDTQYF. CDR3 in DNA: TGTGCCAGCAGCTTGGACAGGGGGGTTATGGATACGCAGTATTTT.

The genes are TRBV2 and TRBJ2-3; D may be TRBD1 (6 bases). Germline-derived CDR1 and CDR2 are SNHLY and FYNNEI. The CDR3 runs to 15 residues. The germline V and J ends were trimmed by 6 bases and 4 bases, with 17 bases remaining between them. The CDR3 is CASSESGVGADTQYF. CDR3 nucleotides: TGTGCCAGCAGCGAATCAGGGGTTGGCGCAGATACGCAGTATTTT.

The chain combines TRBV5-1 with TRBJ1-6, with 10 positions matching TRBD1. V lost 7 bases to trimming and J lost 5 bases; unmatched junction nucleotides: 9. Germline lookup yields CDR1 SGHRS and CDR2 YFSETQ. The CDR3 has 16 amino acids. As DNA, the CDR3 is TGCGCCAGCCGGTCCGGGACAGGGGATAATAATTCACCCCTCCACTTT. It yields the protein CASRSGTGDNNSPLHF.

The V call is TRBV7-3, the J call TRBJ2-7, with TRBD2 matching 7 bases. J gave up 7 bases and V 5 bases, and 11 bases lay outside the gene matches. From germline, CDR1 is SGHTA and CDR2 FQGTGA. This CDR3 has 14 amino acids. The CDR3 nucleotides read TGTGCCAGCAGCGCGTTTGCGGGAGTTGGGGAGCAGTACTTC. It is translated as CASSAFAGVGEQYF.

V usage is TRBV15 and J usage is TRBJ1-1; TRBD1 matches at 7 bases. With V trimmed by 9 bases and J by 0 bases, 13 bases remained unmatched. Per the germline V gene, CDR1 is LNHNV and CDR2 is YYDKDF (reference sequence). This CDR3 spans 16 amino acids. The CDR3 sequence: CATPTGSPLLNTEAFF. In DNA form, the CDR3 reads TGTGCCACTCCGACAGGGTCCCCCTTGTTGAACACTGAAGCTTTCTTT.

The J gene is TRBJ2-7, the V gene TRBV5-4; tentatively, D is TRBD2 (7 bases). CDR3 size: 14 residues. Germline lookup yields CDR1 SGHNT and CDR2 YYREEE (reference sequence). V gave up 1 base and J gave up 6 bases, with 14 bases separating them. The CDR3 nucleotides read TGTGCCAGCAGCTTGTCTACAGGGAGGGGCGAGCAGTACTTC. Amino acid sequence: CASSLSTGRGEQYF. The full variable domain, its missing parts supplied by reference TRBV5-4 and TRBJ2-7, is ETGVTQSPTHLIKTRGQQVTLRCSSQSGHNTVSWYQQALGQGPQFIFQYYREEENGRGNFPPRFSGLQFPNYSSELNVNALELDDSALYLCASSLSTGRGEQYFGPGTRLTVT.

The rearrangement uses TRBV28 and TRBJ1-2, with TRBD1 matching 7 bases. The germline gives CDR1 MDHEN, CDR2 SYDVKM. V was clipped by 4 bases and J by 6 bases; unmatched bases: 5. This CDR3 spans 13 amino acids. CDR3 DNA sequence: TGTGCCAGCAGTTCCGACAGGGTAAATGGCTACACCTTC. As protein: CASSSDRVNGYTF.

This clone was recorded once. V gene TRBV29-1 combines with J gene TRBJ1-2; tentatively, D is TRBD1 (6 bases). Germline loops: CDR1 SQVTM, CDR2 ANQGSEA. CDR3 size: 15 residues. Trimming cost V 7 bases and J 2 bases, with 20 bases left between them. The CDR3: CSARDTGQLNYGYTF. In DNA, the CDR3 is TGCAGCGCCCGAGACACAGGGCAGCTCAACTATGGCTACACCTTC.

The chain is built from TRBV5-1 and TRBJ1-2; the D gene is possibly TRBD1 (5 bases). Germline V lookup: CDR1 SGHRS, CDR2 YFSETQ. The V gene lost 0 bases and the J gene lost 1 base, with 10 bases spanning the gap. The CDR3 covers 15 residues. The CDR3 coding sequence is TGCGCCAGCAGCTTGGATGGGGGGATTAACTATGGCTACACCTTC. Protein sequence: CASSLDGGINYGYTF. Combining the CDR3 with reference TRBV5-1 and TRBJ1-2 gives the whole variable domain KAGVTQTPRYLIKTRGQQVTLSCSPISGHRSVSWYQQTPGQGLQFLFEYFSETQRNKGNFPGRFSGRQFSNSRSEMNVSTLELGDSALYLCASSLDGGINYGYTFGSGTRLTVV.

Here the CDR3 reads CASSLEGGAANEKLFF. CDR3 in DNA: TGCGCCAGCAGCTTGGAAGGGGGCGCAGCTAATGAAAAACTGTTTTTT. The chain employs TRBV5-1 and TRBJ1-4; 7 bases agree with TRBD1. The J segment lost 3 bases and the V segment lost 0 bases, leaving 5 bases of the junction unmatched. Germline V gene sequence: CDR1 SGHRS, CDR2 YFSETQ. This CDR3 region has 16 residues.

The chain employs TRBV7-9 and TRBJ1-1; D gene unclear. Looked up from germline, CDR1 is SEHNR and CDR2 is FQNEAQ (reference sequence). Trimming removed 5 bases from V and 1 base from J, with 17 bases in between. The CDR3 is 16 residues long. The CDR3 reads CASSLRAAATNTEAFF. CDR3 sequence (DNA): TGTGCCAGCAGCCTGAGGGCCGCGGCGACGAACACTGAAGCTTTCTTT.